The clone carrying this T cell receptor beta chain has a handful of counts. What it binds is unknown. The germline V and J ends were trimmed by 1 base and 1 base, with 5 bases remaining between them. CDR3 size: 14 residues. Germline V gene sequence: CDR1 MGHRA, CDR2 YSYEKL. The data were taken from a study of CD8+ T cells in alopecia areata. Study in general: Treated patients took oral tofacitinib at 5 to 10 mg twice daily.

Regarding the study as a whole: Lesional tissue from the scalp (especially in alopecia totalis/universalis) showed higher clonality than normal scalp.

RNA, once extracted, was reverse transcribed into cDNA for use as the sequencing template. Using immunoSEQ multiplex PCR, the repertoire was profiled, and TCRdb retains in-frame clones only, with some absent. The table includes about 200,000 clones, more than 45% detected once. Specimens obtained from alopecia areata patients comprised lesional scalp punch biopsies and peripheral blood. This specimen was CD4+ T cells sorted from blood, taken at week 0. The source is a human donor with alopecia areata. The chain joins TRBV4-1 to TRBJ2-4; the D is unclear. The CDR3 DNA reads TGCGCCAGCAGCCAAGTGGGGGCCAAAAACATTCAGTACTTC. It is translated as CASSQVGAKNIQYF.